These 18 T cell receptor beta chains originate from one sample sequenced in a study of blood T cell repertoires in COVID-19. Some clones are missing from TCRdb's copy, which holds only in-frame ones; the method was immunoSEQ multiplex PCR. The sample contains about 160,000 clones, approximately 88% of which appear only once. The specimen sequenced was peripheral blood. The source is a woman aged 55-69 years who had recovered from COVID-19.

The J gene is TRBJ1-4, the V gene TRBV4-3; D is ambiguous. The CDR3 runs to 14 residues. Germline values: CDR1 LGHNA, CDR2 YSLEER. Between the trimmed V and J ends, which lost 0 bases and 10 bases, there was a span of 12 bases. The CDR3 nucleotides are TGCGCCAGCAGCCAAGAAGTTCGTGGGCGAAAACTGTTTTTT. Its protein is CASSQEVRGRKLFF.

The chain carries TRBV19 and TRBJ1-3; 7 bases agree with TRBD1. CDR3 size: 14 residues. CDR1 and CDR2 from the germline V gene are LNHDA and SQIVND (reference sequence). With V trimmed by 6 bases and J by 7 bases, 9 bases remained unmatched. CDR3 sequence reads: CASSATGEENTIYF. The DNA of the CDR3 is TGTGCCAGTAGCGCCACAGGGGAGGAGAACACCATATATTTT.

The chain employs TRBV6-5 and TRBJ1-1, with 10 bases aligning to TRBD1. CDR3 length: 14 amino acids. The germline V gene has CDR1 MNHEY and CDR2 SVGAGI. V was clipped by 4 bases and J by 6 bases; unmatched bases: 5. In nucleotides, the CDR3 is TGTGCCAGCAGTTTCCTAGGGACAGGGGCTGAAGCTTTCTTT. Translating gives CASSFLGTGAEAFF.

This clone came up once. The chain carries TRBV7-2 and TRBJ2-4; a possible D gene is TRBD2 (6 bases). This CDR3 is 13 amino acids long. Deletions cut 3 bases from V and 6 bases from J, with 9 bases between. From germline, CDR1 is SGHTA and CDR2 FQGNSA. DNA for the CDR3: TGTGCCAGCAGCTTGGTCGGGGGAAACATTCAGTACTTC. This gives the protein CASSLVGGNIQYF.

This chain joins TRBV9 and TRBJ1-2; D unresolved. This CDR3 is built from 11 residues. The germline gives CDR1 SGDLS, CDR2 YYNGEE. Trimming removed 3 bases at V and 3 bases at J, with 3 bases between. For the CDR3, the DNA is TGTGCCAGCAGCGCGTACTATGGCTACACCTTC. Its translation: CASSAYYGYTF.

The genes are TRBV5-1 and TRBJ2-7; a weak D match, TRBD1 (5 bases). CDR3 length: 14 residues. The V gene's germline CDR1 is SGHRS and CDR2 YFSETQ. V gave up 0 bases and J gave up 3 bases, with 10 bases separating them. The CDR3 DNA follows: TGCGCCAGCAGCTTGGGACAGTCTTTCTACGAGCAGTACTTC. It specifies CASSLGQSFYEQYF.

This chain uses TRBV2 with TRBJ1-2; 11 positions match TRBD1. This CDR3 has 14 residues. Trimming took 6 bases from V and 5 from J; bases not matched to a gene: 5. Germline V gene data show CDR1 as SNHLY and CDR2 as FYNNEI. The CDR3 is CASRGQGEPYGYTF. In DNA, the CDR3 is TGTGCCAGCAGGGGACAGGGGGAACCATATGGCTACACCTTC.

V usage is TRBV10-1 and J usage is TRBJ1-2, with TRBD1 as a possible D gene (5 bases). The CDR3 has 13 residues. Trimming shortened V by 2 bases and J by 7 bases, and 11 bases separated the two germline ends. Germline lookup yields CDR1 WNHNN and CDR2 SYGVQD (reference sequence). CDR3 residues: CASSESRVTGYTF. The CDR3 nucleotides read TGCGCCAGCAGTGAGAGCAGGGTAACTGGCTACACCTTC.

J is TRBJ2-5 and V is TRBV19; 8 bases line up with TRBD2. V gave up 2 bases and J gave up 7 bases; unmatched junction bases: 12. The CDR3 loop spans 16 amino acids. From germline, CDR1 is LNHDA and CDR2 SQIVND (reference sequence). The CDR3 is CASSIQSGGVGGTQYF. The CDR3 bases are TGTGCCAGTAGTATACAGAGCGGGGGAGTCGGCGGGACCCAGTACTTC.

This clone was recorded once. This chain links TRBV5-1 with TRBJ2-6; D might be TRBD1 (5 bases). The CDR3 sequence is 15 residues long. V lost 3 bases and J 0 bases, leaving 7 bases between the germline ends. CDR1 SGHRS and CDR2 YFSETQ come from the germline V gene. CDR3 bases: TGCGCCAGCAGCTCGACAGTCTCTGGGGCCAACGTCCTGACTTTC. Protein product: CASSSTVSGANVLTF.

V gene TRBV28 combines with J gene TRBJ2-2; 14 nucleotides agree with TRBD2. The CDR3 extends over 18 amino acids. CDR1 is MDHEN, CDR2 SYDVKM, per germline. With 5 bases clipped from V and 4 bases from J, the junction kept 9 bases outside the gene matches. CDR3 loop: CASSRGTSGGRGTGELFF. The CDR3 coding sequence is TGTGCCAGCAGTCGCGGGACTAGCGGGGGCCGGGGCACCGGGGAGCTGTTTTTT.

The chain carries TRBV5-1 and TRBJ2-2; 7 nucleotides line up with TRBD1. Germline V gives CDR1 SGHRS, CDR2 YFSETQ. V lost 2 bases and J lost 2; bases outside the gene matches: 3. This CDR3 has 15 residues. CDR3 sequence (DNA): TGCGCCAGCAGCTTCCGACAGGGAAACACCGGGGAGCTGTTTTTT. It specifies CASSFRQGNTGELFF.

The gene calls are TRBV11-3 and TRBJ2-2, with 8 bases lining up with TRBD2. The CDR3 contains 15 residues. V shed 5 bases and J 5 bases; nucleotides not matched to a gene: 7. Looked up from germline, CDR1 is SGHNT and CDR2 is YENEEA. In DNA, the CDR3 is TGTGCCAGCAGCCCCCGGGTAGCGGGAACCGGGGAGCTGTTTTTT. Translating gives CASSPRVAGTGELFF.

The rearrangement uses TRBV7-3 and TRBJ2-3, with D possibly matching TRBD2 (5 bases). The CDR3 runs to 14 residues. Germline CDR1 SGHTA, CDR2 FQGTGA. Trimming shortened V by 6 bases and J by 3 bases, and 13 bases separated the two germline ends. DNA for the CDR3: TGTGCCAGCAGGTTGTGGTCGGGGACAGATACGCAGTATTTT. It is translated as CASRLWSGTDTQYF.

The chain's CDR3 is CASSFSLDRGLETQYF. The CDR3 DNA follows: TGCGCCAGCAGCTTTTCCTTGGACAGGGGGCTTGAGACCCAGTACTTC. V and J are TRBV5-1 and TRBJ2-5; 11 bases fit TRBD1. V was clipped by 2 bases and J by 5 bases; unmatched bases: 8. The CDR3 extends over 16 amino acids. Germline V lookup: CDR1 SGHRS, CDR2 YFSETQ.

This sequence joins TRBV30 and TRBJ1-5; no firm D call. V was shortened by 1 base and J by 0 bases, with 16 bases between the two germline ends. In germline, CDR1 is GTSNPN, CDR2 SVGIG (reference sequence). This CDR3 is 17 amino acids long. CDR3 residues: CAWSEATATYSNQPQHF. CDR3 coding DNA: TGTGCCTGGAGTGAGGCCACAGCAACGTATAGCAATCAGCCCCAGCATTTT.

The V and J genes are TRBV2 and TRBJ1-2; 9 positions agree with TRBD1. The CDR3 sequence is 15 residues long. Germline assignment: CDR1 SNHLY and CDR2 FYNNEI. V lost 3 bases, J lost 2 bases, and 4 bases stayed unmatched. CDR3 region: CASSDGGQGNYGYTF. Written as DNA, the CDR3 is TGTGCCAGCAGTGATGGTGGACAGGGGAACTATGGCTACACCTTC.

A few counts support this clone. J is TRBJ1-2 and V is TRBV2, with TRBD1 matching 8 bases. The CDR3 runs 13 residues. V was clipped by 8 bases and J by 4 bases; unmatched bases: 6. Germline CDR1 and CDR2: SNHLY and FYNNEI. Here the CDR3 DNA reads TGTGCCAGCCAACAGGGGGTTGGCTATGGCTACACCTTC. Translation gives CASQQGVGYGYTF.